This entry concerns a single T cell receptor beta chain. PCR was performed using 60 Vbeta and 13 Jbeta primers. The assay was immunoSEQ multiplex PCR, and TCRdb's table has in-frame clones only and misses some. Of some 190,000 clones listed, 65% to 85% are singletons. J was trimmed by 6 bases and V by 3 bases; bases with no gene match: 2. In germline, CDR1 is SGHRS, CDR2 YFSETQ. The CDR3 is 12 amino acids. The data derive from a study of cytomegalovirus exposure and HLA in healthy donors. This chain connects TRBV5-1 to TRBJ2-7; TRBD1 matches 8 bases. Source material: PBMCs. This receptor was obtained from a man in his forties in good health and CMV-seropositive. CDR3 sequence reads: CASSSQGAEQYF. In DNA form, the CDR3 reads TGCGCCAGCAGCTCCCAGGGGGCCGAGCAGTACTTC.